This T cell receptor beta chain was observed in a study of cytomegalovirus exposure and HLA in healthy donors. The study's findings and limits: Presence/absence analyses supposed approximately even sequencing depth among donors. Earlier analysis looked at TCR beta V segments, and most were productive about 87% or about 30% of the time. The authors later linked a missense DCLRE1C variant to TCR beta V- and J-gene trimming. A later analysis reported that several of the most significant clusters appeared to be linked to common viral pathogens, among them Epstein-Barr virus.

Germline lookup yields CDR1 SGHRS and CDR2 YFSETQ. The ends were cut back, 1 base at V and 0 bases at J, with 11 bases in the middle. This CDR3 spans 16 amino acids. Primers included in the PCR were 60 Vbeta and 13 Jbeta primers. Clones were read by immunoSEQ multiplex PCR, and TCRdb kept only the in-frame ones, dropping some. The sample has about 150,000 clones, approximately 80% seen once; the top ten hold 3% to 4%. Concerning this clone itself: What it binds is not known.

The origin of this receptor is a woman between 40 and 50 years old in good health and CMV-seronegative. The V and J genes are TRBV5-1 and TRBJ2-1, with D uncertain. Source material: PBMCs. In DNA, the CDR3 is TGCGCCAGCAGCTTGTTTGGCGGTAGCTCCTACAATGAGCAGTTCTTC. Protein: CASSLFGGSSYNEQFF.